Listed below are T cell receptor beta chains from one sample, sequenced in a study of blood T cell repertoires in COVID-19. TCRdb's table, derived via immunoSEQ multiplex PCR, lists solely in-frame clones and lacks some. Among about 400,000 clones listed, 85% to 90% were seen once. Sequencing used PBMCs or T cells enriched from blood (not recorded which). The receptor source for this set is a woman in her 30s who had recovered from COVID-19. Each CDR3 is given with its conserved first and last residue. A D gene is named only where the DNA matches it firmly. Clone sizes are given selectively: once, few, many, or a class where the clone is expanded.

clone size	D gene	J gene	V gene	CDR3 protein	CDR3 DNA
NA	NA	TRBJ2-7	TRBV19	CASSIGWGAEQYF	TGTGCCAGTAGTATAGGATGGGGCGCCGAGCAGTACTTC
NA	TRBD1	TRBJ1-1	TRBV10-3	CAASPQGMRTEAFF	TGTGCCGCAAGCCCACAGGGGATGAGAACTGAAGCTTTCTTT
NA	NA	TRBJ1-6	TRBV9	CASSVGADSPLHF	TGTGCCAGCAGCGTTGGGGCAGATTCACCCCTCCACTTT
NA	NA	TRBJ2-2	TRBV4-1	CASSQVNTGWDSRPAGELFF	TGCGCCAGCAGCCAAGTTAATACGGGTTGGGACTCTCGGCCCGCCGGGGAGCTGTTTTTT
NA	TRBD2	TRBJ2-3	TRBV7-2	CASSPSLAGGRDTQYF	TGTGCCAGCAGCCCCTCTCTAGCGGGGGGGCGAGATACGCAGTATTTT
NA	NA	TRBJ2-7	TRBV24-1	CATSDSRRGPYEQYF	TGTGCCACCAGTGACTCCCGCAGGGGACCCTACGAGCAGTACTTC
NA	TRBD1	TRBJ1-1	TRBV18	CASSLDRGFVSTEAFF	TGTGCCAGCTCACTGGACAGGGGGTTTGTAAGCACTGAAGCTTTCTTT
NA	NA	TRBJ2-3	TRBV4-1	CASSQDAFRDTQYF	TGCGCCAGCAGCCAAGATGCGTTCAGGGATACGCAGTATTTT
NA	TRBD1	TRBJ2-3	TRBV7-9	CASSPDRDTDTQYF	TGTGCCAGCAGCCCTGACAGGGACACAGATACGCAGTATTTT
NA	TRBD1	TRBJ1-1	TRBV10-3	CAISESIWGQGLSNTEAFF	TGTGCCATCAGTGAGTCGATTTGGGGACAGGGGTTGTCAAACACTGAAGCTTTCTTT
NA	TRBD2	TRBJ2-2	TRBV7-3	CASSFEPAGGSSTGELFF	TGTGCCAGCAGCTTTGAACCAGCGGGAGGGTCGAGCACCGGGGAGCTGTTTTTT
NA	TRBD2	TRBJ2-2	TRBV3-1/TRBV3-2	CASSQSPSGGTGELFF	TGTGCCAGCAGCCAAAGTCCTAGCGGGGGCACCGGGGAGCTGTTTTTT
NA	TRBD1	TRBJ2-1	TRBV19	CASSIIRAGTGYNEQFF	TGTGCCAGTAGTATAATCCGCGCCGGGACAGGGTATAATGAGCAGTTCTTC
NA	NA	TRBJ1-1	TRBV20-1	CSCSLDRKAFF	TGCAGTTGCTCCTTGGACAGAAAAGCTTTCTTT
NA	NA	TRBJ2-1	TRBV7-9	CASSSSVGIGTGYNEQFF	TGTGCCAGCAGCTCCTCAGTTGGTATCGGGACTGGCTACAATGAGCAGTTCTTC
once	NA	TRBJ2-7	TRBV28	CASSLRARGTEQYF	TGTGCCAGCAGTTTACGGGCTCGGGGAACCGAGCAGTACTTC
NA	TRBD1	TRBJ2-1	TRBV19	CASSNVLDRGYYNEQFF	TGTGCCAGTAGTAACGTCCTGGACAGGGGGTATTACAATGAGCAGTTCTTC
NA	TRBD1	TRBJ1-6	TRBV7-9	CASSRDRPNSPLHF	TGTGCCAGCAGCCGGGACAGGCCTAATTCACCCCTCCACTTT
few	TRBD2	TRBJ2-1	TRBV7-9	CASSLRLAGDEQFF	TGTGCCAGCAGCCTGAGACTAGCGGGAGATGAGCAGTTCTTC
NA	TRBD2	TRBJ2-3	TRBV30	CAWSVLASGGPHSTQYF	TGTGCCTGGAGTGTACTCGCCTCGGGGGGGCCGCATTCGACGCAGTATTTT
once	TRBD1	TRBJ1-2	TRBV27	CASSLAGTGVGYGYTF	TGTGCCAGCAGCTTGGCCGGGACAGGGGTCGGCTATGGCTACACCTTC
NA	NA	TRBJ2-3	TRBV15	CATSRDFGTDTQYF	TGTGCCACCAGCAGAGATTTCGGGACAGATACGCAGTATTTT
NA	NA	TRBJ1-2	TRBV28	CASSLSPGGYTF	TGTGCCAGCAGTTTATCACCAGGAGGCTACACCTTC
NA	NA	TRBJ2-5	TRBV11-1	CASSLEVTGQRETQYF	TGTGCCAGCAGCTTAGAGGTTACAGGGCAGCGAGAGACCCAGTACTTC
NA	NA	TRBJ1-2	TRBV7-2	CASSFGQGMYGYTF	TGTGCCAGCAGCTTTGGGCAGGGGATGTATGGCTACACCTTC
NA	TRBD1	TRBJ1-2	TRBV5-1	CASSLDSGTGGVRYTF	TGCGCCAGCAGTTTGGACTCCGGGACAGGGGGGGTCCGCTACACCTTC
NA	NA	TRBJ2-3	TRBV7-9	CASSPDFSTDTQYF	TGTGCCAGCAGCCCGGACTTTAGCACAGATACGCAGTATTTT
NA	TRBD1	TRBJ1-6	TRBV2	CASRDRERTNSPLHF	TGTGCCAGCCGGGACAGGGAAAGAACTAATTCACCCCTCCACTTT